This TCR beta chain appears in the sequencing data of a study of T cell responses to AZD1222 COVID-19 vaccine. This table comes from immunoSEQ multiplex PCR, and its TCRdb copy is limited to in-frame clones, with some not included. The table shows about 93,000 clones, with roughly nine tenths occurring only once. Pooling of second doses given at about 4 or about 12 weeks was done. This clonotype was sampled from an adult who received the AZD1222 COVID-19 vaccine. This sample comprised peripheral blood, obtained 28 days after the second AZD1222 dose.

The CDR3, as DNA: TGCGCCAGCAGCCAAGTCTATTGGGACAGGACCATTAACTATGGCTACACCTTC. The encoded protein is CASSQVYWDRTINYGYTF. The rearrangement uses TRBV4-3 and TRBJ1-2; 8 bases map to TRBD1. The CDR3 is 18 residues long. Germline V CDR1 and CDR2: LGHNA, YSLEER. The V gene end was trimmed by 1 base and the J gene end by 1 base; junction bases not matched to a gene: 11.